These 5 T cell receptor beta chains were sequenced from one sample in a study of T-cell memory formation after mild COVID-19. TCRdb reprocessed the 5' RACE reads with MiXCR, giving one entry per CDR3 protein. The sample has hundreds of thousands of distinct CDR3 sequences; less than 20% are singletons. The material sequenced was PBMCs or a T cell subset sorted from them (not recorded which). These receptors were obtained from a man between 18 and 29 years old who had mild COVID-19 (a few samples of this study predate the infection). Cell type and time point are not known.

About this clonotype: The junction departs from germline at one end; a sequencing error may be responsible. This rearrangement joins TRBV4-3 to TRBJ1-2, with a possible D match to TRBD1 (5 bases). The length of the CDR3 is 11 residues. Germline V gene sequence: CDR1 LGHNA, CDR2 YSLEER. CDR3 sequence reads: CARSRGFRYTF. In nucleotides, the CDR3 is TGCGCCAGAAGCCGGGGGTTTCGCTACACCTTC.

The chain couples TRBV2 to TRBJ2-1, with 7 bases lining up with TRBD1. The CDR3 contains 16 residues. V was clipped by 7 bases and J by 5 bases; unmatched bases: 14. The germline V gene has CDR1 SNHLY and CDR2 FYNNEI. The CDR3 protein is CASIRRTTGDNNEQFF. DNA for the CDR3: TGTGCCAGCATACGGAGGACAACAGGGGATAACAATGAGCAGTTCTTC.

The chain has TRBV2 and TRBJ1-1; D is perhaps TRBD1 (6 bases). CDR1 is SNHLY, CDR2 FYNNEI, per germline. Trimming left V 1 base short and J 11 bases short, with 11 bases between. CDR3 length: 12 amino acids. The CDR3 bases are TGTGCCAGCAGTGAAGGGCAGGGGCGTGCTTTCTTT. Residues: CASSEGQGRAFF.

This sequence joins TRBV6-1 and TRBJ2-6, with 7 positions matching TRBD1. CDR1 and CDR2 (germline): MNHNS, SASEGT. The V gene end was trimmed by 7 bases and the J gene end by 0 bases; junction bases not matched to a gene: 9. This CDR3 is built from 17 residues. The CDR3 DNA sequence: TGTGCCAGCACCGAACCGGGACAGAGCTCTGGGGCCAACGTCCTGACTTTC. Translated: CASTEPGQSSGANVLTF.

The chain is built from TRBV4-3 and TRBJ1-2; D is undetermined. Trimming shortened V by 3 bases and J by 6 bases, and 11 bases separated the two germline ends. The CDR3 contains 13 residues. CDR1 is LGHNA and CDR2 is YSLEER in the germline V gene. The CDR3 bases are TGCGCCAGCAGCCAGACGGGATTGGATGGCTACACCTTC. Its translation is CASSQTGLDGYTF.